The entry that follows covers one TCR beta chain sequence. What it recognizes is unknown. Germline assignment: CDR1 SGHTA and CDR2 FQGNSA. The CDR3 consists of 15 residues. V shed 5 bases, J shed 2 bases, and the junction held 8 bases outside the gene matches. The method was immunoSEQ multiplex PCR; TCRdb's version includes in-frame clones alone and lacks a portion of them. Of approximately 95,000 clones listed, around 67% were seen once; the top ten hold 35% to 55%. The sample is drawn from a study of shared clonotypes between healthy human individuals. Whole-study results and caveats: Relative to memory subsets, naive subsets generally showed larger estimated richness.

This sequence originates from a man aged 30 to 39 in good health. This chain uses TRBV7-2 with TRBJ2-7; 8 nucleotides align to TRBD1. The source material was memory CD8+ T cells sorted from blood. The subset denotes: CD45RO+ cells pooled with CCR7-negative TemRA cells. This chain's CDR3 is CASSLDRARAYEQYF. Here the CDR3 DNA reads TGTGCCAGCAGCCTGGACAGGGCGAGGGCCTACGAGCAGTACTTC.